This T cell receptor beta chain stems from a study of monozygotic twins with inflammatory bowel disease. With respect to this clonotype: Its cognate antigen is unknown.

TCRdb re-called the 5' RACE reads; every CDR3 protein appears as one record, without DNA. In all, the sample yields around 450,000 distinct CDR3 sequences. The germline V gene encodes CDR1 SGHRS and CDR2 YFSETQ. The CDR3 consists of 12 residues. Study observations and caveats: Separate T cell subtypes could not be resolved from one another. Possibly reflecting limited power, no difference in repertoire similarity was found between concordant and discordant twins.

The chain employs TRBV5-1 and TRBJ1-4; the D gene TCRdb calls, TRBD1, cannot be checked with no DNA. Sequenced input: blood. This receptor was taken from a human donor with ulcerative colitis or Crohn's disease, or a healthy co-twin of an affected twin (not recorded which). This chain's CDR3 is CASRRGREKLFF.